This passage covers 14 T cell receptor beta chains from one sample sequenced in a study of cytomegalovirus exposure and HLA in healthy donors. Here immunoSEQ multiplex PCR was the method, and the copy in TCRdb shows in-frame clones only, minus some. The sample includes around 180,000 clones, approximately 84% of them seen just once. Source material: PBMCs. The origin of the receptors is a man between 18 and 29 years old in good health and CMV-seropositive.

This chain joins TRBV14 and TRBJ2-1, with 7 nucleotides matching TRBD2. The CDR3 length is 16 residues. Germline CDR1 reads SGHDN; CDR2 reads FVKESK. The V gene end was trimmed by 3 bases and the J gene end by 8 bases; junction bases not matched to a gene: 13. In nucleotides, the CDR3 is TGTGCCAGCAGCCAGCCGGAGACTAGCCTAGATCATGAGCAGTTCTTC. It is translated as CASSQPETSLDHEQFF.

This chain links TRBV4-3 with TRBJ1-4; the D is unclear. CDR3 size: 16 residues. V was cut by 0 bases and J by 6 bases, with 14 bases left in between. Germline V lookup: CDR1 LGHNA, CDR2 YSLEER. The DNA of the CDR3 is TGCGCCAGCAGCCAAGACCACCTAAACCAATATGAAAAACTGTTTTTT. This sequence encodes CASSQDHLNQYEKLFF.

This clone was counted a single time. The chain links TRBV28 to TRBJ1-2, with D maybe TRBD1 (5 bases). Deletions cut 3 bases from V and 4 bases from J, with 15 bases between. From germline, CDR1 is MDHEN and CDR2 SYDVKM. CDR3 length: 15 residues. The CDR3 coding sequence is TGTGCCAGCAGTTTGGGGGGGGTTCAACTCTATGGCTACACCTTC. Its protein is CASSLGGVQLYGYTF.

The chain couples TRBV23-1 to TRBJ2-1, with a weak D call TRBD1 (6 bases). TRBV23-1 carries the ORF label, with uncertain function. The CDR3 consists of 18 residues. V lost 2 bases and J 0 bases, leaving 17 bases between the germline ends. The CDR3: CASSQPSQGKSSYNEQFF. The CDR3 region has the DNA TGCGCCAGCAGTCAACCCTCACAGGGCAAAAGCTCCTACAATGAGCAGTTCTTC.

The chain carries TRBV27 and TRBJ2-2, with 10 bases aligning to TRBD1. V lost 7 bases to trimming and J lost 6 bases; unmatched junction nucleotides: 5. CDR1 and CDR2 (germline): MNHEY, SMNVEV (reference sequence). The CDR3 is 14 residues long. CDR3 sequence reads: CASKGQGRAGELFF. In DNA, the CDR3 is TGTGCCAGCAAGGGACAGGGGAGGGCCGGGGAGCTGTTTTTT.

This rearrangement joins TRBV10-2 to TRBJ1-1; TRBD1 is a possible D gene (6 bases). CDR1 and CDR2 from the germline V gene are WSHSY and SAAADI. V lost 6 bases, J lost 1 base, and 12 bases lay in between. This CDR3 comprises 14 residues. The CDR3 DNA reads as TGCGCCAGCAGACAGGGAACTGGGAACACTGAAGCTTTCTTT. Protein sequence: CASRQGTGNTEAFF.

The chain uses TRBV7-6 and TRBJ1-3, with 8 bases aligning to TRBD1. The CDR3 sequence is 16 residues long. Trimming took 3 bases from V and 0 from J; bases not matched to a gene: 4. Germline V gene data show CDR1 as SGHVS and CDR2 as FNYEAQ. This CDR3 is CASSLGQADSGNTIYF. CDR3 nucleotide sequence: TGTGCCAGCAGCTTGGGACAGGCAGACTCTGGAAACACCATATATTTT.

The gene calls are TRBV11-1 and TRBJ2-5; 8 nucleotides agree with TRBD1. J was trimmed by 1 base and V by 5 bases; bases with no gene match: 3. Germline-derived CDR1 and CDR2 are SGHAT and FQDESV (reference sequence). The CDR3 spans 14 residues. CDR3 region: CASSITGGQETQYF. The CDR3 DNA sequence: TGTGCCAGCAGCATTACAGGGGGCCAAGAGACCCAGTACTTC.

CDR3 sequence reads: CASSHTTGVGGNTIYF. CDR3 DNA: TGTGCCAGCAGCCATACGACAGGGGTGGGGGGAAACACCATATATTTT. This chain joins TRBV4-2 and TRBJ1-3, with 8 bases fitting TRBD1. CDR1 is LGHNA and CDR2 is YNFKEQ in the germline V gene. The junction had 8 bases not matched to a gene; V was cut back by 3 bases and J by 4 bases. This CDR3 region has 16 residues.

The chain recombines TRBV27 with TRBJ2-7; TRBD1 might be the D (6 bases). Trimming took off 3 bases at V and 3 bases at J, with 12 bases between the two ends. The germline CDR1 and CDR2 sequences are MNHEY and SMNVEV (reference sequence). CDR3 length: 14 residues. CDR3 sequence: CASSFQGSIYEQYF. In DNA form, the CDR3 reads TGTGCCAGCAGTTTCCAGGGGTCAATCTACGAGCAGTACTTC.

This chain connects TRBV7-3 to TRBJ1-1; D possibly corresponds to TRBD1 (5 bases). The CDR3 length is 14 residues. CDR1 is SGHTA and CDR2 is FQGTGA in the germline V gene. V was shortened by 1 base and J by 5 bases, with 11 bases between the two germline ends. The CDR3 region has the DNA TGTGCCAGCAGCTTAAGGGGGGATGGTACTGAAGCTTTCTTT. Residues: CASSLRGDGTEAFF.

This clone was counted once. The chain carries TRBV11-1 and TRBJ2-1, with no clear D. Trimming pared 0 bases from V and 3 bases from J, leaving 6 bases between. In germline, CDR1 is SGHAT, CDR2 FQDESV (reference sequence). The CDR3 contains 14 residues. The CDR3 DNA reads as TGTGCCAGCAGCTTAGCGATACACTACAATGAGCAGTTCTTC. It specifies CASSLAIHYNEQFF.

The V call is TRBV10-3, the J call TRBJ2-3; 11 positions agree with TRBD2. The length of the CDR3 is 16 residues. Germline loops: CDR1 ENHRY, CDR2 SYGVKD. Trimming removed 4 bases from V and 4 bases from J; junction bases left unmatched: 7. The CDR3 loop reads CAISGTSGRGSDTQYF. In DNA form, the CDR3 reads TGTGCCATCAGTGGTACTAGCGGGAGAGGATCAGATACGCAGTATTTT.

The chain joins TRBV7-2 to TRBJ2-3; 7 nucleotides agree with TRBD1. V trimming: 5 bases; J trimming: 4 bases; junction bases outside the gene matches: 3. The CDR3 is 13 amino acids. In germline, CDR1 is SGHTA, CDR2 FQGNSA. CDR3 nucleotide sequence: TGTGCCAGCAGCCGAACAGGGGCAGATACGCAGTATTTT. Translating gives CASSRTGADTQYF.